The entry below gives a single T cell receptor beta chain sequence along with its context. Its antigen is as yet unknown. The source of the sample is a study of a mutant IDH1 vaccine in newly diagnosed glioma. Study in general: The vaccination schedule gave patients eight doses in weeks 1, 3, 5, 7, 11, 15, 19 and 23. Vaccination followed radiotherapy alone by 4-6 weeks, or accompanied temozolomide cycles. Patients had received radiotherapy, temozolomide, or both previously, most receiving both.

Time point denoted: week 5, during vaccination. Mutant IDH1 20-mer peptide, at 300 ug, made up each vaccine dose, with topical imiquimod. Donor tumors were new WHO grade 3 or 4 IDH1-mutant, ATRX-lost astrocytomas. TCRdb's copy holds only in-frame clones and misses some; the assay was immunoSEQ multiplex PCR. Seen here are about 51,000 clones, approximately 78% observed once, and the top ten hold 1.8%. The germline V and J ends were trimmed by 5 bases and 0 bases, with 18 bases remaining between them. The CDR3 sequence is 17 residues long. CDR1 and CDR2 from the germline V gene are MNHEY and SMNVEV (reference sequence).

J is TRBJ2-3 and V is TRBV27; D tentatively reads TRBD1 or TRBD2 (7 bases each). The starting material was PBMCs, obtained from a glioma patient whose treatment included an IDH1 peptide vaccine. This clonotype originated in a woman in her thirties or forties with glioma. In DNA, the CDR3 is TGTGCCAGCAGTCGCAGGGGGGGGGCCCTTAGCACAGATACGCAGTATTTT. Translating gives CASSRRGGALSTDTQYF.